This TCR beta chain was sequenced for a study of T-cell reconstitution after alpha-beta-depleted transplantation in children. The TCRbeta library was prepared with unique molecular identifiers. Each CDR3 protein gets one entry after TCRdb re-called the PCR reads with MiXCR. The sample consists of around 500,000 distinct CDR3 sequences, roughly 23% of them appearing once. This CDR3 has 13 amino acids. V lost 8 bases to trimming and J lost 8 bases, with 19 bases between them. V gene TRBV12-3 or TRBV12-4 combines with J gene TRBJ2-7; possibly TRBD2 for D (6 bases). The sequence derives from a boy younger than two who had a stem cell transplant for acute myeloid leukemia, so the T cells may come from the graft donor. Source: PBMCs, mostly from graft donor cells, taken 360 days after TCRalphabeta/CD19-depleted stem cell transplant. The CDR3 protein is CASRGYRRAQQYF. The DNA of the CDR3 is TGTGCCAGCCGGGGGTACCGACGGGCCCAGCAGTACTTC.